The 27 T cell receptor beta chains reported below all come from one sample, sequenced in a study of T cell changes during pregnancy in multiple sclerosis. Sequenced by immunoSEQ multiplex PCR; TCRdb stores in-frame clones only, minus some. Of over 25,000 clones in the sample, 89% are singletons; the top ten hold 6.5% to 8.5%. Material: CD8+ T cells from peripheral blood mononuclear cells, obtained in the second trimester of pregnancy. The receptors derive from a female donor with multiple sclerosis, enrolled in a pregnancy study.

This clone was found once. The CDR3 DNA is TGTGCCAGCAGCTCCTTGAATCAGCCCCAGCATTTT. Translation: CASSSLNQPQHF. The genes are TRBV5-5 and TRBJ1-5; no clear D gene. The ends were cut back, 3 bases at V and 4 bases at J, with 5 bases in the middle. CDR3 length equals 12 residues. The germline V gene encodes CDR1 SGHKS and CDR2 YYEKEE (reference sequence).

This clone was seen once. V is TRBV19 and J is TRBJ2-7; no clear D. V was pared by 1 base and J by 5 bases, with 15 bases between. This CDR3 has 15 amino acids. The germline V gene has CDR1 LNHDA and CDR2 SQIVND (reference sequence). CDR3 sequence (DNA): TGTGCCAGTAGTATAGTAGGTGCCAGGCCGCACGAGCAGTACTTC. This codes for CASSIVGARPHEQYF.

V is TRBV4-3 and J is TRBJ1-5, with D perhaps TRBD1 (5 bases). V gave up 0 bases and J gave up 6 bases, with 9 bases separating them. The CDR3 is made up of 14 amino acids. The V gene's germline CDR1 is LGHNA and CDR2 YSLEER. For the CDR3, the DNA is TGCGCCAGCAGCCAAGATACAGGATTTCAGCCCCAGCATTTT. Protein product: CASSQDTGFQPQHF.

This chain connects TRBV9 to TRBJ2-7, with 11 nucleotides matching TRBD2. Germline CDR1 and CDR2: SGDLS and YYNGEE. J was trimmed by 0 bases and V by 5 bases; bases with no gene match: 1. CDR3 length equals 14 residues. CDR3 residues: CASSGTSGSYEQYF. The CDR3 nucleotides read TGTGCCAGCAGTGGGACTAGCGGCTCCTACGAGCAGTACTTC.

The chain employs TRBV2 and TRBJ1-1; D is possibly TRBD1 (6 bases). The ends were cut back, 3 bases at V and 4 bases at J, with 12 bases in the middle. From germline, CDR1 is SNHLY and CDR2 FYNNEI. The CDR3 is 14 residues long. In DNA form, the CDR3 reads TGTGCCAGCAGTGACGGGCAGGGGATCACTGAAGCTTTCTTT. Amino acid sequence: CASSDGQGITEAFF. Based on the CDR3 plus reference TRBV2 and TRBJ1-1, the full variable domain is EPEVTQTPSHQVTQMGQEVILRCVPISNHLYFYWYRQILGQKVEFLVSFYNNEISEKSEIFDDQFSVERPDGSNFTLKIRSTKLEDSAMYFCASSDGQGITEAFFGQGTRLTVV.

The rearrangement links TRBV4-1 to TRBJ2-1, with 8 bases matching TRBD2. Germline V gene sequence: CDR1 MGHRA, CDR2 YSYEKL. J lost 13 bases, V lost 2 bases, and 7 bases had no gene match. CDR3 length equals 13 residues. The CDR3 nucleotides are TGCGCCAGCAGCCAATCAACGACTAGCGATCAGTTCTTC. Translated, it gives CASSQSTTSDQFF.

The rearrangement joins TRBV7-2 to TRBJ1-1; D not resolved. This CDR3 region has 12 residues. The V end lost 1 base, the J end lost 6 bases, and 6 bases lay between the germline ends. In germline, CDR1 is SGHTA, CDR2 FQGNSA. The CDR3 nucleotides read TGTGCCAGCAGCTTAGTGGGAGCTGAAGCTTTCTTT. Its translation: CASSLVGAEAFF.

CDR3 nucleotide sequence: TGCGCCAGCAGCAAGGCCTCCGGGACAGGGGGCCTAGAGCAGTACTTC. The encoded protein is CASSKASGTGGLEQYF. The V call is TRBV4-3, the J call TRBJ2-5; 12 bases fit TRBD1. The germline V gene encodes CDR1 LGHNA and CDR2 YSLEER. The CDR3 length is 16 residues. J lost 11 bases, V lost 5 bases, and 15 bases had no gene match.

The V and J genes are TRBV6-6 and TRBJ2-7; 7 bases fit TRBD2. Germline V gene data show CDR1 as MNHNY and CDR2 as SVGAGI (reference sequence). Trimming cost V 0 bases and J 2 bases; bases outside gene matches: 4. The CDR3 covers 15 residues. CDR3 residues: CASSYSASGTYEQYF. CDR3 coding DNA: TGTGCCAGCAGTTACTCTGCTAGCGGAACCTACGAGCAGTACTTC.

This chain joins TRBV27 and TRBJ2-2; D gene uncertain. Trimming took off 1 base at V and 7 bases at J, with 7 bases between the two ends. The CDR3 is made up of 13 amino acids. Germline lookup yields CDR1 MNHEY and CDR2 SMNVEV (reference sequence). CDR3 sequence: CASSLYPYGELFF. The CDR3 DNA is TGTGCCAGCAGTTTATACCCCTACGGGGAGCTGTTTTTT.

This clone turned up a few times. V usage is TRBV7-9 and J usage is TRBJ2-7; the match to TRBD1 covers 9 bases. The CDR3 consists of 15 residues. The germline gives CDR1 SEHNR, CDR2 FQNEAQ (reference sequence). The ends lost 5 bases at V and 3 bases at J; junction bases unmatched: 8. This chain's CDR3 is CASSDRTGAYYEQYF. The CDR3, as DNA: TGTGCCAGCAGCGACCGGACAGGGGCCTACTACGAGCAGTACTTC.

This chain uses TRBV21-1 with TRBJ2-7; TRBD2, as called in the table, went unchecked against the DNA. TRBV21-1 corresponds to a pseudogene. CDR3 length equals 16 residues. The chain's CDR3 is CASSKVVAGRFGEQYF. The CDR3 nucleotides are TGTGCCAGCAGCAAGGTGGTTGCGGGTCGCTTTGGGGAGCAGTACTTC.

The chain uses TRBV30 and TRBJ2-7, with TRBD1 matching over 7 bases. The CDR3 extends over 14 amino acids. V was pared by 2 bases and J by 1 base, with 5 bases of the junction left unmatched. Germline V gene sequence: CDR1 GTSNPN, CDR2 SVGIG (reference sequence). The DNA of the CDR3 is TGTGCCTGGAGTCCAGCGACAGGGTCCTACGAGCAGTACTTC. It encodes CAWSPATGSYEQYF.

V gene TRBV27 combines with J gene TRBJ2-1, with D possibly matching TRBD1 (5 bases). V gave up 2 bases and J gave up 0 bases, with 5 bases separating them. The CDR3 is 14 residues long. Germline V gene sequence: CDR1 MNHEY, CDR2 SMNVEV (reference sequence). CDR3 bases: TGTGCCAGCAGTTTAACAGGCTCCTACAATGAGCAGTTCTTC. This sequence encodes CASSLTGSYNEQFF.

V usage is TRBV5-1 and J usage is TRBJ1-1, with D possibly TRBD1 on 5 matching bases. Germline lookup yields CDR1 SGHRS and CDR2 YFSETQ. The CDR3 length is 14 residues. V lost 4 bases to trimming and J lost 4 bases, with 14 bases between them. The CDR3 loop reads CASSHWGGTTEAFF. DNA for the CDR3: TGCGCCAGCAGCCACTGGGGGGGGACCACTGAAGCTTTCTTT.

By share, this clone counts as medium-sized (0.01 to 0.1%). The genes are TRBV6-1 and TRBJ2-7; 11 bases align to TRBD2. This CDR3 is 15 amino acids long. With V trimmed by 3 bases and J by 4 bases, 5 bases remained unmatched. From germline, CDR1 is MNHNS and CDR2 SASEGT. The CDR3 region has the DNA TGTGCCAGCAGTGAGGCTAGCGGGGGGTCTTACGAGCAGTACTTC. It encodes CASSEASGGSYEQYF.

By proportion, this clone is medium-sized (0.01 to 0.1%). J is TRBJ1-6 and V is TRBV6-4; 8 positions match TRBD1. CDR1 and CDR2 (germline): MRHNA, SNTAGT. V gave up 3 bases and J gave up 5 bases; unmatched junction bases: 0. The CDR3 is 14 amino acids. This chain's CDR3 is CASSEDRDNSPLHF. Written as DNA, the CDR3 is TGTGCCAGCAGTGAGGACAGGGATAATTCACCCCTCCACTTT.

The chain uses TRBV4-1 and TRBJ1-2; D unclear. The germline V gene encodes CDR1 MGHRA and CDR2 YSYEKL. Trimming removed 0 bases at V and 4 bases at J, with 12 bases between. The CDR3 covers 15 residues. The DNA for the CDR3 is TGCGCCAGCAGCCAAGATTCGGGTTTTGGCTATGGCTACACCTTC. Amino acids: CASSQDSGFGYGYTF.

The V gene is TRBV30, the J gene TRBJ1-6; possibly TRBD1 for D (6 bases). Germline CDR1 reads GTSNPN; CDR2 reads SVGIG (reference sequence). This CDR3 region has 15 residues. V shed 5 bases and J shed 7 bases, with 18 bases lying between them. The CDR3 sequence is CAWGTWDMENSPLHF. CDR3 coding DNA: TGTGCCTGGGGAACCTGGGACATGGAGAATTCACCCCTCCACTTT.

This clone appeared a single time. The rearrangement joins TRBV28 to TRBJ2-5, with TRBD1 as a possible D gene (5 bases). V shed 4 bases and J shed 1 base, with 10 bases lying between them. The CDR3 extends over 14 amino acids. Looked up from germline, CDR1 is MDHEN and CDR2 is SYDVKM. The CDR3 spells CASSSQGLQETQYF. The CDR3 bases are TGTGCCAGCAGTTCCCAGGGCCTCCAAGAGACCCAGTACTTC.

This clone showed up just once. V and J are TRBV6-5 and TRBJ2-7; 9 bases map to TRBD1. Germline V gene sequence: CDR1 MNHEY, CDR2 SVGAGI. V shed 0 bases, J shed 1 base, and the junction held 1 base outside the gene matches. The CDR3 runs to 15 residues. This chain's CDR3 is CASSYSGQGSYEQYF. In DNA form, the CDR3 reads TGTGCCAGCAGTTACTCGGGACAGGGATCCTACGAGCAGTACTTC.

The J gene is TRBJ1-6, the V gene TRBV25-1; perhaps TRBD1 as D (5 bases). Per the germline V gene, CDR1 is MGHDK and CDR2 is SYGVNS. Trimming left V 0 bases short and J 5 bases short, with 8 bases between. This CDR3 has 15 amino acids. In DNA, the CDR3 is TGTGCCAGCAGTGAATACGGGGGAGATAATTCACCCCTCCACTTT. The encoded protein is CASSEYGGDNSPLHF.

This clone appeared a single time. This chain links TRBV27 with TRBJ1-4, with 7 bases lining up with TRBD1. This CDR3 is built from 16 residues. With V trimmed by 7 bases and J by 5 bases, 13 bases remained unmatched. From germline, CDR1 is MNHEY and CDR2 SMNVEV (reference sequence). CDR3 in DNA: TGTGCCAGCATTCACACCTGGACAGGACCCAATGAAAAACTGTTTTTT. This gives the protein CASIHTWTGPNEKLFF.

The chain employs TRBV9 and TRBJ2-2; 8 bases are shared with TRBD2. The ends lost 3 bases at V and 3 bases at J; junction bases unmatched: 1. Per the germline V gene, CDR1 is SGDLS and CDR2 is YYNGEE. The CDR3 is 14 amino acids. The CDR3 here is CASSEREYTGELFF. The CDR3 bases are TGTGCCAGCAGCGAGCGGGAGTACACCGGGGAGCTGTTTTTT.

The count of this clone is one. This sequence joins TRBV9 and TRBJ1-1; D is undetermined. The CDR3 has 15 residues. CDR1 is SGDLS and CDR2 is YYNGEE in the germline V gene. Trimming pared 0 bases from V and 1 base from J, leaving 10 bases between. The CDR3 loop is CASSVGAQANTEAFF. The CDR3 DNA follows: TGTGCCAGCAGCGTAGGGGCACAAGCGAACACTGAAGCTTTCTTT.

The CDR3 DNA reads TGTGCCAGCTCACCAGAGGGCGTTGGGCAGTTCTTC. Its protein product is CASSPEGVGQFF. The gene calls are TRBV18 and TRBJ2-1, with a weak D call TRBD2 (5 bases). Germline CDR1 is KGHSH and CDR2 is LQKENI. CDR3 length: 12 amino acids. V shed 2 bases and J shed 12 bases, with 11 bases lying between them.

The table lists this clone with a count of one. V gene TRBV13 combines with J gene TRBJ2-7, with D unclear. From germline, CDR1 is PRHDT and CDR2 FYEKMQ (reference sequence). Trimming shortened V by 6 bases and J by 4 bases, and 7 bases separated the two germline ends. This CDR3 contains 11 residues. The CDR3 region has the DNA TGTGCCAGCAGTCCCCGGTACGAGCAGTACTTC. Its protein product is CASSPRYEQYF.